These 3 T cell receptor beta chains were sequenced from one sample in a study of blood T cells in healthy people across ages. Then a second PCR, running about 6 to 11 cycles, was carried out with a sample-barcoded 5' primer and a J-beta primer mix. TCRdb passed the 5' RACE reads through MiXCR, listing each CDR3 protein once. This repertoire shows hundreds of thousands of distinct CDR3 sequences, about 56% found once; its top ten account for approximately 24%. Material: blood. All receptors come from a man aged 40-50 years in good health.

The V call is TRBV5-5, the J call TRBJ1-5, with TRBD1 as a possible D gene (6 bases). V was shortened by 3 bases and J by 5 bases, with 15 bases between the two germline ends. The CDR3 runs 15 residues. The germline gives CDR1 SGHKS, CDR2 YYEKEE (reference sequence). CDR3 sequence (DNA): TGTGCCAGCAGCTATTATACAGGGTCCGATCAGCCCCAGCATTTT. Translation: CASSYYTGSDQPQHF.

The chain links TRBV7-6 to TRBJ2-3, with TRBD2 matching over 10 bases. The J segment lost 7 bases and the V segment lost 5 bases, leaving 6 bases of the junction unmatched. The length of the CDR3 is 14 residues. The germline CDR1 and CDR2 sequences are SGHVS and FNYEAQ. The CDR3 sequence: CASSPGTSANTQYF. CDR3 sequence (DNA): TGTGCCAGCAGCCCCGGGACTAGCGCAAATACGCAGTATTTT.

The chain couples TRBV20-1 to TRBJ2-7; D not resolved. In germline, CDR1 is DFQATT, CDR2 SNEGSKA (reference sequence). The ends were cut back, 5 bases at V and 6 bases at J, with 23 bases in the middle. The length of the CDR3 is 15 residues. The CDR3 region is CSASPGANMNCEQYF. In nucleotides, the CDR3 is TGCAGTGCTTCCCCCGGAGCAAACATGAACTGCGAGCAGTACTTC.